This TCR beta chain came from a study of cytomegalovirus exposure and HLA in healthy donors. Study in general: There were fewer than 130 million unique TCR beta sequences, drawn from roughly 200 million T cells, in an earlier analysis.

Points from the study as a whole: Cytomegalovirus association was listed for about 170 TCR beta chains. According to an earlier analysis, most TCR beta V segments yielded productive rearrangements about 90% or about 30% of the time.

The PCR made use of 60 Vbeta and 13 Jbeta primers. Here immunoSEQ multiplex PCR was the method, and the copy in TCRdb shows in-frame clones only, minus some. This table has around 270,000 clones, approximately 80% appearing once. On this clone itself: The target antigen is unknown. This same CDR3 is encoded by further DNA sequences in the sample.

Germline-derived CDR1 and CDR2 are MDHEN and SYDVKM. V shed 2 bases and J 6 bases; nucleotides not matched to a gene: 1. The CDR3 loop spans 13 amino acids. Sequencing was done on a sample of PBMCs. The chain employs TRBV28 and TRBJ2-1; 7 nucleotides line up with TRBD2. The receptor's source is a girl aged 2 to 10 in good health and CMV-seronegative. The CDR3 sequence: CASSLGGVNEQFF. The CDR3 nucleotides read TGTGCCAGCAGTTTAGGGGGGGTCAATGAGCAGTTCTTC.